This T cell receptor beta chain is drawn from a study of T cell clusters in autoimmune cytopenias. Study-level findings and limits: Primary autoimmune cytopenia patients seemingly lacked the physiological T cell clusters found in healthy donors. No experiment has yet validated the function of the T cell clusters defined in silico.

This CDR3 has 15 amino acids. Germline lookup yields CDR1 DFQATT and CDR2 SNEGSKA (reference sequence). TRB was amplified from around 0.25 ug of peripheral blood genomic DNA per sample. TRB was amplified by touch-down multiplex PCR, primer pools A and B combined. TCRdb reanalyzed the multiplex PCR reads and collapses them to one entry per CDR3 protein, without DNA. Its listing shows some 2,000 distinct CDR3 sequences. Comments on this clonotype: Its specificity is not known.

This chain connects TRBV20-1 to TRBJ1-1; TCRdb selects TRBD1, and the lack of DNA leaves this call unchecked. The TCR sequence derives from a human donor with an autoimmune cytopenia or autoimmune hepatitis (not recorded which). The sequenced sample consisted of peripheral blood. The CDR3 protein is CSALGGGHTNTEAFF.